The T cell receptor beta chain under discussion was sequenced for a study of regulatory T cells in long-lasting Graves disease (dated by TCRdb to the early 2020s). Some background on the complete study: Newly diagnosed Graves' disease patients had taken antithyroid drugs for less than 3 months. Patients with persistent Graves' disease were compared with patients with newly diagnosed Graves' disease using TCR sequencing and RNA sequencing of peripheral blood. The study was conducted in China and was registered as a clinical trial. A total of around 35 samples underwent TCR sequencing, from about 13 patients with persistent Graves' disease and about 20 patients with newly diagnosed Graves' disease.

Overall study outcomes, separate from this receptor: Persistent Graves' disease patients showed lower TCR Shannon entropy and fewer highly expanded clones than newly diagnosed patients, suggesting clonal expansion. The authors noted that the small sample size was a limitation that may lower accuracy. Peripheral blood alone was examined, since thyroid tissue, which constituted the primary lesion, could not be accessed. A larger number of public clonotypes was shared among persistent patients (fewer than 3,000) than among newly diagnosed patients (over 850). Only the TCR beta chain was sequenced and analyzed. Preferential use of TRBV28, TRBJ1-2 and TRBJ2-5 was observed in persistent disease, whereas TRBV20-1 and TRBJ2-1 were favored in newly diagnosed disease.

Receptors were amplified or captured by multiplex PCR. Sequencing was performed on an Illumina HiSeq 4000. iRepertoire HTBI primers and Arm-PCR amplification of CDR3 regions were used to construct TCR beta libraries. Before sequencing, the PCR products underwent gel purification. The authors processed their data as follows. Gene usage analysis of CDR3 amino acid clonotypes relied on the roughly 60 TRBV and 15 or so TRBJ segments identified across samples. COPE and FqMerger were used to merge filtered high-quality paired reads into contigs. Contigs were aligned with BLAST to IMGT TRBV, TRBD and TRBJ reference genes, and CDR3 was defined per IMGT. Clonotypes above 0.1% frequency were classified as highly expanded clones. Repertoire diversity was measured by Shannon entropy, and V-J evenness by the Gini coefficient. Public clonotypes were defined as clonotypes shared by more than one individual. The public reads were quality trimmed at Q25 with fastp and then assembled into clones with MiXCR by TCRdb, keeping productive beta chains. CDR3 protein sequences are deduplicated, and each keeps its most common genes and DNA. These V and J calls are TCRdb output, not the study's own analysis. The sample yields under 700,000 distinct CDR3 sequences; 15% to 20% were counted once. In total, the top ten clones hold 20% to 25% of the sample.

Inclusive of the bounding cysteine and phenylalanine, the CDR3 is 15 residues long. Only the CDR3 part of the read is kept: 45 bases, read in frame from the first base. Per the germline V gene, SNHLY is the CDR1 and FYNNEI is the CDR2. V loses 0 bases of germline sequence and J loses 5 bases, and the interval between the two ends is 13 bases. This clonotype was recorded many times. Its target antigen remains unknown. Qualities for individual bases were not recorded, and no much larger clone is one base off. In the paper's terms, the time point label means: newly diagnosed GD, antithyroid drugs for less than 3 months. RNA was extracted from PBMCs in TRIzol for both TCR sequencing and RNA sequencing. Graves' disease was diagnosed according to American Thyroid Association guidelines. Recruitment of patients was carried out at an endocrinology department in Xi'an, China. Each patient gave 8.5 to 9.5 milliliters of peripheral blood, collected in an EDTA anticoagulant tube. Ficoll Paque Plus density gradient separation was used to isolate PBMCs, and no further T cell sorting was done. RNA quality was checked with an Agilent 2100 Bioanalyzer and agarose gel, and concentration with a NanoDrop 2000.

These data were also filed under a second study, of T cells in Graves' hyperthyroidism and ophthalmopathy. That second publication adds: Stable Graves' hyperthyroidism was defined as the absence of progression to ophthalmopathy over 18 months of follow-up. Hyperthyroidism patients were newly diagnosed, had a disease duration of under 2 months, and were aged 18 to 65 years. Any patient with an uncontrolled infection, another autoimmune disease, pregnancy or lactation was excluded. Diagnoses were based on clinical symptoms, serum thyroxine and TRAb, thyroid ultrasound and orbital computed tomography. The first round of RT-PCR for the TCR CDR3 was performed with the HTBI primer set and the Qiagen OneStep RT-PCR kit. Blood samples also contained most of the expanded thyroid clonotypes (frequency above 0.001), which suggests that blood repertoires may reflect thyroid immune responses. A 13 V-J signature model separated ophthalmopathy from stable hyperthyroidism, with 87.88% sensitivity and approximately 81% specificity in cross-validation and 80%/75% in testing. In validation, progression to ophthalmopathy was predicted by the model with almost 71% sensitivity and 72% to 85% specificity, a median of around 6.5 months before onset. To identify TCR V-J signatures that set the groups apart, the researchers used a discovery cohort of 90 to 100 patients, made up of 43 with Graves' ophthalmopathy and around 58 with stable Graves' hyperthyroidism. Whether ophthalmopathy could be predicted prospectively was tested in an independent validation cohort made up of fewer than 20 hyperthyroidism patients plus 17 patients who later progressed to ophthalmopathy. The 80 to 100 discovery patients were randomly divided into training and test sets at a 7:3 ratio. The study also compared thyroid tissue and blood T-cell repertoires from roughly 6 Graves' hyperthyroidism patients. After blood sampling, hyperthyroidism patients were treated with methimazole at a starting dose of 30 mg daily, and ophthalmopathy patients were treated with high-dose intravenous methylprednisolone. A second multiplex PCR round built the libraries, followed by size selection and purification. Paired-end sequencing of the libraries was performed with 100 bp reads on an Illumina HiSeq2000. SOAPnuke was used to process the raw data, with reads discarded if the reads contained adapters or uncalled bases, had a mean Phred below 15, or lacked an exact constant-primer or identifier match. COPE v1.2.5 was used to merge the high-quality paired reads, and each unique nucleotide sequence was defined as a clonotype. Clonotypes were aligned to IMGT TRBV, TRBD and TRBJ reference segments using MiTCR v1.1. The analysis included only V-J combinations with a frequency above 0.0001, which together covered around 99% of the repertoires. A TCS score was defined as the ratio between F50 (clonal expansion) and ExV (chaos), using BLOSUM62-based TCRdist between CDR3 peptides within each V-J. Welch's t-statistics and random forest reduced 450 to 600 V-J features to 10 to 15, which were used in a naive Bayes classifier (R e1071). No statistical method was used to set the sample size in advance, and investigators knew the group allocation. The paper describes TCR Vbeta CDR3 sequencing of 130 to 150 peripheral blood samples, made up of 43 ophthalmopathy patients, 70 to 75 hyperthyroidism patients and 17 progressor patients.

The clonotype was recovered from a woman aged 40-60 years with Graves disease. Donor details come from another sample of the same person, matched by shared clones. The chain links TRBV2 with TRBJ1-2; the D gene cannot be resolved reliably. Sequenced material: peripheral blood mononuclear cells (PBMCs), taken at new diagnosis, from a patient treated with antithyroid drugs. The CDR3 region reads CASSEARGVGYGYTF. The DNA sequence follows: TGTGCCAGCAGTGAAGCGCGGGGAGTTGGTTATGGCTACACCTTC.